Here is one T cell receptor (beta chain) with its context. Its target is unknown. This sample was taken from a study of CXCR3-negative and CXCR3-positive naive CD8 T cells. Sorting yielded triplicates of approximately 300,000 cells for each CD8+ T cell subset. Through 5' RACE with UMI labels, the TRB cDNA libraries were prepared. TCRdb reanalyzed the 5' RACE reads and collapses them to one entry per CDR3 protein, without DNA. Its table records about 63,000 distinct CDR3 sequences. General observations from the study: After cryopreservation, expression of CXCR3 was partially reduced, and most assays were run with fresh PBMCs. In naive cells, CXCR3-negative and CXCR3-positive subsets had similar TRBV-TRBJ usage; memory cells differed. Similarly elevated diversity marked both naive subsets, with memory CD8+ cells showing far lower diversity. Higher TRB CDR3 hydrophobicity marked CXCR3-positive naive cells relative to CXCR3-negative naive cells.

Germline V lookup: CDR1 MDHEN, CDR2 SYDVKM. The CDR3 consists of 15 residues. Sequenced sample: naive CXCR3+ CD8+ T cells from blood. The subset: CD45RO-CCR7+CD27+CD95- naive CD8+ T cells expressing CXCR3 (TNR3+). The chain employs TRBV28 and TRBJ2-1; TCRdb picks TRBD2, but there is no DNA to check that call. This clonotype was sampled from a human donor in good health. Some clones in this sample may be carry-over from other donors' samples. Here the CDR3 reads CASSLSGGYYNEQFF. Drawing the rest from reference TRBV28 and TRBJ2-1, the complete variable domain is DVKVTQSSRYLVKRTGEKVFLECVQDMDHENMFWYRQDPGLGLRLIYFSYDVKMKEKGDIPEGYSVSREKKERFSLILESASTNQTSMYLCASSLSGGYYNEQFFGPGTRLTVL.